Following are 3 T cell receptor beta chains from one sample sequenced in a study of neurological immune-mediated disorders. The time point was: longitudinal time-point 1 (baseline). In TCRdb, the 5' RACE reads were re-called with MiXCR into one record per CDR3 protein. The sample shows approximately 70,000 distinct CDR3 sequences, about 10% of them seen only once. Sequenced input: PBMCs. All receptors come from a man aged 30 to 45 in good health.

This clonotype occurred many times. The chain links TRBV25-1 to TRBJ2-4, with 10 bases fitting TRBD2. The CDR3 runs to 15 residues. The germline gives CDR1 MGHDK, CDR2 SYGVNS. V was pared by 3 bases and J by 8 bases, with 7 bases of the junction left unmatched. The DNA for the CDR3 is TGTGCCAGCAGTGAGGGACTAGCGAATAGGCACATTCAGTACTTC. Translating gives CASSEGLANRHIQYF.

There are a few counts of this clonotype. The V and J genes are TRBV10-3 and TRBJ2-1; 7 bases align to TRBD2. CDR3 length: 13 amino acids. In germline, CDR1 is ENHRY, CDR2 SYGVKD. V dropped 8 bases and J dropped 7; count of bases not matched to a gene: 8. CDR3 region: CAIAAGETNEQFF. The CDR3 DNA is TGTGCCATCGCGGCGGGAGAAACAAATGAGCAGTTCTTC.

This clonotype was counted at least ten times. The CDR3 DNA reads TGTGCCAGCAGCTTAGCCGACTTAATCACAGAGACCCAGTACTTC. Translated: CASSLADLITETQYF. V is TRBV7-2 and J is TRBJ2-5; D is uncertain. Germline CDR1 is SGHTA and CDR2 is FQGNSA. The CDR3 contains 15 residues. V gave up 0 bases and J gave up 4 bases, with 12 bases separating them.